This T cell receptor (beta chain) was sequenced in a study of early T cells in non-severe SARS-CoV-2 infection. About the study: Unsorted whole-blood RNA was sequenced in bulk, leaving chains unpaired.

The CDR3 totals 15 residues. From germline, CDR1 is MNHEY and CDR2 SMNVEV (reference sequence). V shed 2 bases and J 0 bases; nucleotides not matched to a gene: 3. TCRdb used MiXCR to reprocess the 5' RACE reads, holding one entry per CDR3 protein. Here the sample spans roughly 110,000 distinct CDR3 sequences, 11% being singletons. Sequenced: whole blood. The sequence was obtained from an adult who was a healthcare worker with PCR-confirmed SARS-CoV-2 infection or an uninfected control (not recorded which). The chain carries TRBV27 and TRBJ2-7; 8 bases are a match to TRBD2. The CDR3 here is CASSLQRESSYEQYF. The DNA for the CDR3 is TGTGCCAGCAGTTTACAGCGGGAGAGCTCCTACGAGCAGTACTTC.